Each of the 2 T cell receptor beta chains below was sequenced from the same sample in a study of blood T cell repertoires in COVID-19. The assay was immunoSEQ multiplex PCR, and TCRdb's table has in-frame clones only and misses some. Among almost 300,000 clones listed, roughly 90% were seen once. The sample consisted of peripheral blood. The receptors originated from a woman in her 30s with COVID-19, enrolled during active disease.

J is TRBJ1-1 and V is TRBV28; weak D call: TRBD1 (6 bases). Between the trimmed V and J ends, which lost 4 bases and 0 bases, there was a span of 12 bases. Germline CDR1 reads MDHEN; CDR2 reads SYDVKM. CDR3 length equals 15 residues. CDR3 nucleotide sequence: TGTGCCAGCAGTTCGAATGGGGACATGAACACTGAAGCTTTCTTT. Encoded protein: CASSSNGDMNTEAFF.

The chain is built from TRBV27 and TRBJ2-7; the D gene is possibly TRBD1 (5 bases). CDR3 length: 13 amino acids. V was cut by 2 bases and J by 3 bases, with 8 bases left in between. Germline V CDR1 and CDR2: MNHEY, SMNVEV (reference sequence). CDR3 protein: CASSLGANYEQYF. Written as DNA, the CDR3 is TGTGCCAGCAGTTTAGGGGCAAACTACGAGCAGTACTTC.